This T cell receptor beta chain emerged from a study of cytomegalovirus exposure and HLA in healthy donors. Regarding the study as a whole: HLA restriction was apparent for most CMV-associated TCR beta chains in a later analysis. As a later analysis showed, a missense DCLRE1C variant was linked to trimming of TCR beta V- and J-genes. The authors confirmed in vitro that three CMV-associated chains were specific for CMV antigens. The study recorded 150 to 200 TCR beta chains that were cytomegalovirus-associated.

The PCR contained 60 Vbeta and 13 Jbeta primers. Measured with immunoSEQ multiplex PCR; TCRdb has only the in-frame clones, and not every one. The sample totals tens of thousands of clones. For this clone: Its antigen is unidentified.

The CDR3 has 16 residues. Trimming removed 4 bases from V and 3 bases from J; junction bases left unmatched: 8. CDR1 is LNHDA, CDR2 SQIVND, per germline (reference sequence). The chain uses TRBV19 and TRBJ2-1, with 8 bases lining up with TRBD2. Material: PBMCs. The sequence was collected from a man between 50 and 59 years old in good health and CMV-seropositive. CDR3 in amino acids: CASSTSLAGIYNEQFF. CDR3 nucleotide sequence: TGTGCCAGTAGTACCTCTTTAGCGGGGATCTACAATGAGCAGTTCTTC.